Each of the 28 T cell receptor beta chains below was sequenced from the same sample in a study of CD8 T cells in Susac syndrome (dated by TCRdb to between 2018 and 2020). Receptor libraries were prepared by the immunoSEQ multiplex PCR assay. RNA was extracted using the RNeasy kit, and about 0.5 to 1 microgram was reverse transcribed with random hexamers. TCRdb reworked the public reads: Q25 trimming with fastp, MiXCR clone assembly, productive beta chains retained. All rows with the same CDR3 protein become a single entry with the most common DNA and genes. Recorded for this sample are under 200,000 distinct CDR3 sequences; roughly 90% of them occurred a single time. The ten most abundant clones make up about 0.1% of the sample. Sequencing input: CD4+ T cells from PBMCs. The source is a human donor with Susac syndrome.

V usage is TRBV20-1 and J usage is TRBJ2-7; 12 nucleotides line up with TRBD2. Germline CDR1 reads DFQATT; CDR2 reads SNEGSKA (reference sequence). V dropped 5 bases and J dropped 3; count of bases not matched to a gene: 11. The CDR3 sequence is 16 residues long. The CDR3 sequence is CSASGLAGSPSYEQYF. DNA for the CDR3: TGCAGTGCTTCCGGACTAGCGGGATCCCCGAGCTACGAGCAGTACTTC.

This clonotype showed up just once. V usage is TRBV19 and J usage is TRBJ2-3, with 10 bases identical to TRBD2. The CDR3 covers 16 residues. In germline, CDR1 is LNHDA, CDR2 SQIVND (reference sequence). V dropped 3 bases and J dropped 8; count of bases not matched to a gene: 11. CDR3 protein: CASSILGTSATSTQYF. CDR3 DNA: TGTGCCAGTAGTATCCTAGGGACTAGCGCTACTAGTACGCAGTATTTT.

The chain joins TRBV12-3 or TRBV12-4 to TRBJ2-5; D unresolved. CDR3 length equals 13 residues. V was shortened by 2 bases and J by 4 bases, with 8 bases between the two germline ends. CDR3 coding DNA: TGTGCCAGCAGTTTATTGGCTGGAGAGACCCAGTACTTC. This sequence encodes CASSLLAGETQYF.

The gene calls are TRBV12-5 and TRBJ2-6, with no clear D. The CDR3 spans 16 residues. Between the trimmed V and J ends, which lost 1 base and 0 bases, there was a span of 7 bases. Germline V gene sequence: CDR1 LGHNT, CDR2 FRNRAP. As DNA, the CDR3 is TGTGCTAGTGGTTTGGGGGCTAGCTCTGGGGCCAACGTCCTGACTTTC. It encodes CASGLGASSGANVLTF. Full variable domain (missing parts from reference TRBV12-5 and TRBJ2-6): DARVTQTPRHKVTEMGQEVTMRCQPILGHNTVFWYRQTMMQGLELLAYFRNRAPLDDSGMPKDRFSAEMPDATLATLKIQPSEPRDSAVYFCASGLGASSGANVLTFGAGSRLTVL.

V usage is TRBV2 and J usage is TRBJ2-7; the D gene is possibly TRBD2 (6 bases). V lost 4 bases and J lost 4, with 26 bases in between. Germline V gene data show CDR1 as SNHLY and CDR2 as FYNNEI. The CDR3 is made up of 18 amino acids. CDR3 loop: CASSGQGLVLEGPYEQYF. The CDR3 DNA follows: TGTGCCAGCAGTGGCCAAGGCTTAGTTTTGGAGGGGCCTTACGAGCAGTACTTC.

V and J are TRBV20-1 and TRBJ2-1; 11 bases are a match to TRBD1. The junction had 3 bases not matched to a gene; V was cut back by 5 bases and J by 9 bases. This CDR3 has 12 residues. The germline gives CDR1 DFQATT, CDR2 SNEGSKA (reference sequence). The CDR3 DNA is TGCAGTGCTTGGACAGGGGGCGGTGAGCAGTTCTTC. This gives the protein CSAWTGGGEQFF.

The chain links TRBV30 to TRBJ1-1, with a possible D match to TRBD1 (5 bases). V dropped 7 bases and J dropped 1 base, with 19 bases sitting between them. From germline, CDR1 is GTSNPN and CDR2 SVGIG (reference sequence). There are 15 residues in the CDR3. DNA for the CDR3: TGTGCCTCCTCCGCTGAGGAGGGGACGAACACTGAAGCTTTCTTT. Translation gives CASSAEEGTNTEAFF.

The V call is TRBV10-2, the J call TRBJ1-1; D call uncertain. Germline V gives CDR1 WSHSY, CDR2 SAAADI. V was trimmed by 4 bases and J by 2 bases, leaving 11 bases between them. This CDR3 comprises 14 residues. The CDR3 coding sequence is TGCGCCAGCAGTGTAAATCCTCTCAACACTGAAGCTTTCTTT. This sequence encodes CASSVNPLNTEAFF.

The chain links TRBV7-2 to TRBJ2-1, with TRBD2 identical over 10 bases. CDR3 length: 16 amino acids. Germline CDR1 reads SGHTA; CDR2 reads FQGNSA. Trimming removed 2 bases from V and 7 bases from J; junction bases left unmatched: 8. The CDR3 DNA follows: TGTGCCAGCAGCTTAAATAGCGGGGGGCTGGGTAATGAGCAGTTCTTC. Translating gives CASSLNSGGLGNEQFF.

The V and J genes are TRBV6-5 and TRBJ1-6, with D perhaps TRBD1 (5 bases). The V and J ends lost 0 bases and 9 bases respectively, with 15 bases between them. CDR1 and CDR2 from the germline V gene are MNHEY and SVGAGI. The CDR3 is made up of 16 amino acids. The CDR3 sequence: CASSYSIRQGRSPLHF. The CDR3 DNA follows: TGTGCCAGCAGTTACTCGATCCGGCAGGGACGTTCACCCCTCCACTTT.

This sequence joins TRBV6-5 and TRBJ1-1; no reliable D call. CDR3 length: 17 residues. V lost 0 bases, J lost 0 bases, and 14 bases lay in between. Germline V gene data show CDR1 as MNHEY and CDR2 as SVGAGI. CDR3 protein: CASSYSVGDIMNTEAFF. CDR3 sequence (DNA): TGTGCCAGCAGTTACTCGGTTGGCGACATCATGAACACTGAAGCTTTCTTT.

The chain carries TRBV2 and TRBJ2-1, with D perhaps matching TRBD2 (5 bases). The germline V gene encodes CDR1 SNHLY and CDR2 FYNNEI. The CDR3 has 13 residues. V lost 9 bases and J 5 bases, leaving 14 bases between the germline ends. The CDR3 sequence is CARSGSGDNEQFF. The CDR3 bases are TGTGCCAGATCGGGCTCCGGGGACAATGAGCAGTTCTTC.

The chain combines TRBV5-4 with TRBJ1-5; TRBD1 might be the D (5 bases). The V end was cut by 4 bases, the J end by 7 bases, with 18 bases between. This CDR3 has 15 amino acids. Per the germline V gene, CDR1 is SGHNT and CDR2 is YYREEE (reference sequence). The CDR3 DNA reads TGTGCCAGCAGCATGGCCGGGACGGTTGGGCAGCCCCAGCATTTT. It translates to CASSMAGTVGQPQHF.

The rearrangement uses TRBV29-1 and TRBJ1-2; 7 bases align to TRBD1. CDR1 SQVTM and CDR2 ANQGSEA come from the germline V gene. The J segment lost 6 bases and the V segment lost 0 bases, leaving 25 bases of the junction unmatched. This CDR3 region has 20 residues. The CDR3 bases are TGCAGCGTTGAAGATTGGGGGGACAGAGGCCAAGATACCCCTATGGATGGCTACACCTTC. It translates to CSVEDWGDRGQDTPMDGYTF. Full variable domain (outside the CDR3, taken from reference TRBV29-1 and TRBJ1-2): SAVISQKPSRDICQRGTSLTIQCQVDSQVTMMFWYRQQPGQSLTLIATANQGSEATYESGFVIDKFPISRPNLTFSTLTVSNMSPEDSSIYLCSVEDWGDRGQDTPMDGYTFGSGTRLTVV.

The rearrangement links TRBV19 to TRBJ2-7; TRBD2 might be the D (6 bases). V gave up 10 bases and J gave up 3 bases, with 16 bases separating them. This CDR3 is 13 amino acids long. Germline-derived CDR1 and CDR2 are LNHDA and SQIVND (reference sequence). The CDR3 here is CATSNQGLYEQYF. CDR3 nucleotides: TGTGCCACCTCGAACCAGGGACTCTACGAGCAGTACTTC.

This rearrangement joins TRBV28 to TRBJ1-3; D remains unclear. Trimming shortened V by 4 bases and J by 4 bases, and 14 bases separated the two germline ends. The CDR3 contains 15 residues. Germline V CDR1 and CDR2: MDHEN, SYDVKM. This CDR3 is CASSSPWDFGNTIYF. The DNA of the CDR3 is TGTGCCAGCAGTTCCCCCTGGGATTTCGGAAACACCATATATTTT.

This clonotype turned up a few times. The chain recombines TRBV3-1 with TRBJ1-5, with D hard to call. V was pared by 3 bases and J by 5 bases, with 8 bases between. The CDR3 runs 13 residues. Germline V gene sequence: CDR1 LGHDT, CDR2 YNNKEL (reference sequence). The CDR3, as DNA: TGTGCCAGCAGCCATCGGGTCCATCAGCCCCAGCATTTT. Translating gives CASSHRVHQPQHF.

The chain combines TRBV20-1 with TRBJ1-1; 7 bases agree with TRBD1. The length of the CDR3 is 13 residues. Germline assignment: CDR1 DFQATT and CDR2 SNEGSKA (reference sequence). J was trimmed by 3 bases and V by 6 bases; bases with no gene match: 7. DNA for the CDR3: TGCAGTGCCGAGGGACAGCGAGACACTGAAGCTTTCTTT. Residues: CSAEGQRDTEAFF.

The gene calls are TRBV5-1 and TRBJ1-1; TRBD1 might be the D (6 bases). The CDR3 contains 14 residues. Germline values: CDR1 SGHRS, CDR2 YFSETQ. V dropped 5 bases and J dropped 2 bases, with 13 bases sitting between them. For the CDR3, the DNA is TGCGCCAGCAGGCGAGGACAGAAAAACACTGAAGCTTTCTTT. It yields the protein CASRRGQKNTEAFF.

Turning to this clonotype: A junction boundary mismatches the germline segment, possibly from a read error. This chain connects TRBV20-1 to TRBJ2-7; TRBD1 aligns across 8 bases. The CDR3 sequence is 12 residues long. Germline lookup yields CDR1 DFQATT and CDR2 SNEGSKA (reference sequence). The CDR3 nucleotides read TGCAGTGCTGGAGACAGGGGCTACGAGCAGTACTTC. It translates to CSAGDRGYEQYF.

This sequence joins TRBV10-3 and TRBJ1-2, with 8 bases identical to TRBD1. The germline V gene has CDR1 ENHRY and CDR2 SYGVKD. The CDR3 is made up of 16 amino acids. V lost 4 bases, J lost 4 bases, and 11 bases stayed unmatched. CDR3 residues: CAISGQGTHSLYGYTF. The CDR3 nucleotides read TGTGCCATCAGTGGACAGGGGACGCACTCCCTCTATGGCTACACCTTC.

The chain couples TRBV30 to TRBJ2-7, with TRBD1 as a possible D gene (5 bases). This CDR3 has 14 residues. Germline V lookup: CDR1 GTSNPN, CDR2 SVGIG (reference sequence). V shed 0 bases and J shed 4 bases, with 13 bases lying between them. CDR3 residues: CAWSVQVGVYEQYF. The CDR3 DNA reads as TGTGCCTGGAGTGTACAGGTGGGCGTATACGAGCAGTACTTC. Looking up the rest from reference TRBV30 and TRBJ2-7 gives the full variable domain: SQTIHQWPATLVQPVGSPLSLECTVEGTSNPNLYWYRQAAGRGLQLLFYSVGIGQISSEVPQNLSASRPQDRQFILSSKKLLLSDSGFYLCAWSVQVGVYEQYFGPGTRLTVT.

The chain has TRBV5-1 and TRBJ2-2; 11 bases are shared with TRBD2. V dropped 4 bases and J dropped 4; count of bases not matched to a gene: 9. CDR3 size: 17 residues. Germline CDR1 and CDR2: SGHRS and YFSETQ. The CDR3 DNA reads as TGCGCCAGCAGCCCCTCCATACTAGCGGGAGCCACCGGGGAGCTGTTTTTT. Its protein product is CASSPSILAGATGELFF.

The gene calls are TRBV30 and TRBJ2-7; a weak D match, TRBD1 (6 bases). The germline V and J ends were trimmed by 4 bases and 3 bases, with 10 bases remaining between them. The CDR3 extends over 12 amino acids. In germline, CDR1 is GTSNPN, CDR2 SVGIG (reference sequence). This chain's CDR3 is CAWTKGGYEQYF. The CDR3 DNA reads as TGTGCCTGGACAAAAGGGGGCTACGAGCAGTACTTC.

The CDR3 DNA follows: TGTGCCAGTAGAACCAGGGACCGTGGGGCCAACGTCCTGACTTTC. It encodes CASRTRDRGANVLTF. This chain connects TRBV19 to TRBJ2-6; D possibly matches TRBD1 or TRBD2 (5 bases each). Trimming took off 6 bases at V and 3 bases at J, with 12 bases between the two ends. Germline-derived CDR1 and CDR2 are LNHDA and SQIVND (reference sequence). This CDR3 comprises 15 residues.

The chain joins TRBV18 to TRBJ2-1; D gene unclear. V lost 0 bases and J lost 5, with 8 bases in between. Germline-derived CDR1 and CDR2 are KGHSH and LQKENI. The CDR3 extends over 14 amino acids. CDR3 loop: CASSPPNQDNEQFF. CDR3 nucleotides: TGTGCCAGCTCACCACCGAATCAAGACAATGAGCAGTTCTTC.

The chain combines TRBV5-1 with TRBJ2-7, with D possibly matching TRBD1 (6 bases). Germline CDR1 reads SGHRS; CDR2 reads YFSETQ. The V end was cut by 0 bases, the J end by 3 bases, with 10 bases between. The CDR3 has 14 amino acids. The DNA for the CDR3 is TGCGCCAGCAGCTTGGAGGGACACTACTACGAGCAGTACTTC. As protein: CASSLEGHYYEQYF.

This chain uses TRBV4-1 with TRBJ2-5; 7 positions match TRBD1. Trimming at V came to 0 bases and at J to 7 bases, leaving 17 bases not matched to a gene. Germline CDR1 MGHRA, CDR2 YSYEKL. The length of the CDR3 is 18 residues. CDR3 amino acids: CASSQDRLGTAPPRTQYF. In DNA, the CDR3 is TGCGCCAGCAGCCAAGATCGATTGGGGACAGCCCCTCCCCGGACCCAGTACTTC.